This TCR beta chain emerged from a study of cytomegalovirus exposure and HLA in healthy donors (dated by TCRdb to about 2017). A note on the overall study: An earlier analysis of some 620 of the donors reported 276 Gb of sequence data and 90 million to 120 million unique TCR beta sequences obtained from roughly 170 million T cells. A handful of DR-DQ haplotypes were handled as single units for association and clustering because linkage in the cohort was strong. Every discovery cohort repertoire had been produced on one sequencing platform. HLA typing covered class I and class II loci at four-digit resolution. Typing coverage varied by locus: roughly 620-630 donors for A, B, C, DRB1 and DQB1; more than 500 for DQA1; about 600 for DPA1; roughly 450 for DPB1. In the later analysis, no new phenotypic data were used to find candidate immune exposures; instead, reliance was placed on TCR beta sequences and their occurrence across donors. To decide whether each TCR beta V gene segment behaved as functional or pseudogenic, an earlier analysis of some 570 of the donors relied on high-throughput TCR beta sequencing. Among a few hundred genotyped donors of the cohort, an average of about 240,000 unique TCR beta nucleotide sequences were sequenced per donor, roughly 20% of them non-productive. To predict cytomegalovirus infection status, the study brought together high-throughput TCR immunosequencing, statistical association of individual TCRs with disease status, and machine learning. Donor age, sex, ethnicity and CMV serostatus were compiled alongside the repertoire data. The study profiled the T cell repertoires of hundreds of subjects by immunosequencing and related them to cytomegalovirus serostatus. Genome-wide SNP genotypes for about three fifths of the roughly 670 donors were used in a later genetic analysis, which treated that subset as a discovery cohort. Along with the roughly 700-subject first cohort, a separate validation cohort of over a hundred different subjects was used. The study aimed to test whether signatures of past pathogen exposure could be identified by cataloging public T cell receptors. A later analysis re-examined previously published TCR beta repertoires from more than 600 donors and added high-resolution HLA genotyping to investigate patterns of TCR occurrence. An early release that covered some 640 HLA-typed donors contained approximately 300 gigabases of sequencing data and tens of millions of unique TCR sequences. Of the 300 to 450 genotyped donors, 75% to 85% were placed in the genetic ancestry cluster associated with self-reported Caucasian donors.

From its cysteine to its phenylalanine, the CDR3 spans 15 amino acids. Of all the DNA, just the CDR3 is kept, 45 bases in frame from base 1. CDR1 and CDR2 were assigned from the germline V gene (reference sequence) as LNHDA and SQIVND. V loses 7 bases of germline sequence and J loses 2 bases, and the interval between the two ends is 15 bases. Points the paper makes about the study in general: The 87-base-pair reads could not distinguish some IMGT-functional V segments, including TRBV6-2 and TRBV6-3, so those segments were excluded. A later analysis found that most CMV-associated TCR beta chains appeared HLA-restricted, with HLA associations seemingly driven largely by CMV exposure. A later genetic analysis associated a missense DCLRE1C variant with V-gene and J-gene trimming of TCR beta chains, and an independent cohort replicated the association. Only TCR beta chains were sequenced in this cohort, and the absence of alpha or paired-chain data limited detectable features. The authors suggested that the approach could potentially be generalized to other disease states and immunological phenotypes. A later genetic analysis reported fewer N-insertions in productive TCRs among donors in an Asian-associated ancestry cluster than the 666-donor mean. Because HLA typing was missing for some donors at each locus, association tests included only the typed subset. A later analysis associated around 16,000 TCR beta sequences with specific HLA alleles at a false discovery rate of 0.05. The earlier analysis of 587 of the donors excluded approximately 17 rarely observed V segments, including chromosome 9 orphons, because counts were too low. The presence/absence analyses assumed that sequencing depth was roughly uniform across donors, and that assumption may not be true. In a later analysis, HLA-associated TCR beta chains were found to be more clonally expanded and to have lower generation probabilities than equally common non-associated chains. Across donors, most TCR sequences were observed very rarely, whereas some public TCRs were present in many individuals. In a later analysis, TCR association rates were found to vary across HLA loci, with the most associated TCRs seen for DRB1 alleles and the fewest for HLA-C alleles. Correlated functional status among segregating V segments might be attributable to linkage disequilibrium, but an unknown experimental factor could not be ruled out. According to a later analysis, parvovirus B19, influenza, CMV and Epstein-Barr virus appeared linked to several top co-occurrence clusters. A total of 164 TCR beta chains were listed by the study as associated with cytomegalovirus. For the cohort, immune exposure information was limited to CMV serostatus. Strong co-occurrence of HLA alleles, especially DR and DQ, made assigning TCR associations to individual alleles difficult. In an earlier analysis of fewer than 700 of the donors, most TCR beta V segments appeared in productive rearrangements about 90% or about 30% of the time, broadly matching IMGT annotations. In vitro tests confirmed that a few of the cytomegalovirus-associated TCR beta chains recognize cytomegalovirus antigens. A cluster of highly shared sequence variants was judged likely to be a technical artifact of the sequencing pipeline. A further reported finding was that TCR beta sequences accurately predicted the HLA-A and HLA-B alleles for most subjects in the first cohort. In both the original and validation cohorts, the classifier was reported to diagnose cytomegalovirus status with high specificity and sensitivity.

Libraries came from the immunoSEQ multiplex PCR assay. The multiplex PCR relied on a mix of 60 forward primers for TCR Vbeta segments and 13 reverse primers for TCR Jbeta segments. The CDR3 region of rearranged TCR beta genes was amplified from genomic DNA by a multiplex PCR assay. Amplified TCR beta libraries were sequenced as 87-base-pair reads on the Illumina HiSeq System. For the original study's pipeline: A later analysis tallied around 82 million unique TCR beta chains across the 700 or so repertoires, and approximately 12 million of those chains were shared by two or more donors. Raw reads were error-corrected and collapsed into unique sequences by a nearest-neighbor algorithm in which closely related sequences were merged to remove PCR and sequencing errors. V, D and J gene segments were assigned by aligning CDR3 sequences to IMGT reference sequences. For a sequence to be retained, a match of at least six nucleotides was required to both a V gene segment and a J gene segment. A rearrangement was called productive if the CDR3 had no stop codons and remained in frame with V and J, and every other rearrangement was called non-productive. Following IMGT convention, CDR3 was defined as the stretch from the second conserved V-encoded cysteine up to the conserved J-encoded phenylalanine. The earlier analysis of roughly 590 of the donors excluded any sequence lacking an unambiguous match to a single V gene segment. In an earlier analysis of 450 to 700 of the donors, V segments were called functional above 56.7% productive rearrangements and were called segregating when the between-donor standard deviation exceeded 5%. To diagnose cytomegalovirus status from the catalog of TCR beta chain sequences, a statistical classification framework was built. V and J gene assignment, in a later analysis, came from comparing TCR nucleotide sequences with IMGT/GENE-DB human TR gene sequences. Using the TCRdist pipeline, a later analysis assigned CDR3 sequences along with most-parsimonious VDJ recombination scenarios. In a later analysis, each TCR beta chain was defined by its CDR3 amino acid sequence together with its V-gene family, and reads without a unique V-gene family were excluded. In a later analysis, 550 to 650 highly shared, low-generation-probability nucleotide sequences were removed to address suspected cross-contamination and a sequencing artifact. A later analysis calculated a clonal expansion index for each public chain from normalized within-repertoire ranks of inferred template counts. In a later analysis, generation probabilities were computed with a VDJ recombination model fitted to out-of-frame rearrangements, and the resulting probabilities were checked against IGoR. Hypergeometric tests were used in a later analysis to score TCR-TCR, TCR-HLA and TCR-CMV co-occurrence, with a repertoire-size bias correction applied to the TCR pairs. False discovery rates were estimated in a later analysis by permuting HLA or CMV assignments 20 times. In a later analysis, co-occurring TCRs were grouped using DBSCAN, with TCRdist sequence similarity added in when clustering inside HLA-allele-positive subsets. Co-occurrence clustering excluded repertoires with fewer than 30,000 or more than 120,000 public chains, plus five with anomalous nucleotide sharing. Imported from immuneACCESS, the table was reduced by TCRdb to in-frame sequences with V and J called. These copies leave out some clones; in studies compared against another copy, an unresolved V gene accounts for under half, and the cause of the remainder is not known. V, J and clone size reflect that table, while D and trimming were determined from the DNA. The sample table records about 190,000 clones; approximately 88% of these occur just once. Clones ranked in the top ten supply about 2.6% of the sample.

The cohort was made up of roughly 670 healthy bone marrow donors. Cohort members were all nominally healthy when sampled, although unrecorded immune exposures were likely present. The donor was CMV seropositive and was included in the group of 290 or so seropositive cohort members. Each donor provided a peripheral blood sample, and peripheral blood mononuclear cells were used for TCR beta sequencing. The Qiagen DNeasy Blood Extraction Kit was used to extract genomic DNA from the blood cell samples. This clone was observed a single time. Its antigen is currently not known. The input lacks base qualities; no much larger clone sits a single base away.

The sequencing input was PBMCs. This TCR was sampled from a woman aged 45-59 years in good health and CMV-seropositive. The rearranged segments are TRBV19 and TRBJ1-5; the D gene is not confidently resolved. The DNA sequence is TGTGCCAGTAATCCCCACGAGATTGGCAATCAGCCCCAGCATTTT. It translates to CASNPHEIGNQPQHF.